One and the same sample provided the 4 T cell receptor beta chains below, sequenced in a study of identical twins (dated by TCRdb to 2015 to 2016). The protocol used for the library was 5' RACE. Sequenced on an Illumina HiSeq 2000. TCRdb reprocessing: public reads trimmed at Q25 with fastp, clones called with MiXCR, in-frame beta chains kept. Under each unique CDR3 protein, matching rows form one entry showing the most common genes and DNA. The sample has under 350,000 distinct CDR3 sequences on record, around 9.7% of them singletons. Roughly 6.8% of the sample is taken by the ten largest. These same data were also listed under a study on yellow fever vaccine responses in identical twins.

The sample was CD8+ T cells sorted from blood. All receptors derive from a woman between 18 and 29 years old in good health.

This clonotype was observed at least ten times. The genes are TRBV20-1 and TRBJ1-1; D gene ambiguous. Trimming took 0 bases from V and 2 from J, leaving 10 bases between them. The CDR3 has 14 residues. Germline lookup yields CDR1 DFQATT and CDR2 SNEGSKA (reference sequence). CDR3 region: CSAREGSPNTEAFF. CDR3 coding DNA: TGCAGTGCTAGAGAGGGCAGCCCAAACACTGAAGCTTTCTTT.

This clonotype was observed at least ten times. V and J are TRBV11-2 and TRBJ2-1; 7 positions match TRBD1. The V and J ends lost 5 bases and 8 bases, in that order; junction bases with no gene match: 15. CDR3 length: 16 amino acids. From germline, CDR1 is SGHAT and CDR2 FQNNGV. The CDR3 nucleotides read TGTGCCAGCAGCCATACCTACGCGACAGGGCATGATGAGCAGTTCTTC. Protein product: CASSHTYATGHDEQFF.

A few counts support this clonotype. The gene calls are TRBV20-1 and TRBJ2-6; 15 nucleotides line up with TRBD2. Germline-derived CDR1 and CDR2 are DFQATT and SNEGSKA (reference sequence). The ends lost 4 bases at V and 1 base at J; junction bases unmatched: 5. The CDR3 loop spans 18 amino acids. The CDR3 DNA reads TGCAGTGCTAAACAGGGACTAGCGGGGGGATCTGGGGCCAACGTCCTGACTTTC. It encodes CSAKQGLAGGSGANVLTF.

This clonotype was observed many times. The V gene is TRBV7-9, the J gene TRBJ2-3; no clear D. The germline V and J ends were trimmed by 8 bases and 4 bases, with 13 bases remaining between them. CDR1 SEHNR and CDR2 FQNEAQ come from the germline V gene (reference sequence). The CDR3 sequence is 13 residues long. DNA of the CDR3: TGTGCCAGCTTCAAGGGTGGTGCAGATACGCAGTATTTT. Its protein product is CASFKGGADTQYF.